Sequencing of this TCR beta chain was carried out in a study of cytomegalovirus exposure and HLA in healthy donors. Looking at the study overall: T cells numbering about 180 million yielded roughly 120 million unique TCR beta sequences in an earlier analysis. General study points: CMV antigen specificity of three CMV-associated chains was confirmed in vitro. Clonal expansion was found to be greater in HLA-associated TCR beta chains than in equally common others in a later analysis. It was reportedly the case that the classifier diagnosed cytomegalovirus status with high specificity and sensitivity.

Comments on this clone: Its antigen is unknown.

The CDR3 is 16 amino acids. V lost 4 bases and J lost 0; bases outside the gene matches: 5. From germline, CDR1 is MGHRA and CDR2 YSYEKL. With 60 Vbeta and 13 Jbeta primers, the PCR was carried out. Repertoires were generated with immunoSEQ multiplex PCR, while TCRdb's copy carries only in-frame clones and drops some. This table has over 150,000 clones, around four fifths appearing once. Sequenced material: PBMCs. The rearrangement joins TRBV4-1 to TRBJ2-1; 8 nucleotides line up with TRBD1. This TCR was recovered from a girl aged 2 to 10 in good health and CMV-seropositive. The CDR3 loop reads CASSRRGLSSYNEQFF. In nucleotides, the CDR3 is TGCGCCAGCAGCCGCAGGGGGCTTAGCTCCTACAATGAGCAGTTCTTC.